The 30 T cell receptor beta chains below all came from one sample that was sequenced in a study of T cell responses to AZD1222 COVID-19 vaccine. Sequenced by immunoSEQ multiplex PCR; TCRdb stores in-frame clones only, minus some. The data hold more than 75,000 clones, with roughly four fifths observed a single time. The source was peripheral blood, collected 28 days after the second AZD1222 dose. All receptors come from an adult who received the AZD1222 COVID-19 vaccine.

This chain connects TRBV2 to TRBJ2-2; TRBD1 matches at 10 bases. CDR3 size: 16 residues. The germline V gene encodes CDR1 SNHLY and CDR2 FYNNEI. With 4 bases clipped from V and 2 bases from J, the junction kept 4 bases outside the gene matches. Written as DNA, the CDR3 is TGTGCCAGCAGTGTTGACAGGGGGCTAAACACCGGGGAGCTGTTTTTT. Its protein product is CASSVDRGLNTGELFF.

The chain employs TRBV18 and TRBJ2-3, with no clear D. This CDR3 has 13 amino acids. The V gene's germline CDR1 is KGHSH and CDR2 LQKENI. V lost 5 bases and J 6 bases, leaving 12 bases between the germline ends. This chain's CDR3 is CASSSTPRDTQYF. The CDR3 bases are TGTGCCAGCTCATCCACACCAAGGGATACGCAGTATTTT. Complete variable domain (other parts from reference TRBV18 and TRBJ2-3): NAGVMQNPRHLVRRRGQEARLRCSPMKGHSHVYWYRQLPEEGLKFMVYLQKENIIDESGMPKERFSAEFPKEGPSILRIQQVVRGDSAAYFCASSSTPRDTQYFGPGTRLTVL.

The chain has TRBV7-6 and TRBJ2-1, with TRBD2 identical over 13 bases. The CDR3 is 15 residues long. Germline-derived CDR1 and CDR2 are SGHVS and FNYEAQ. V lost 4 bases to trimming and J lost 7 bases; unmatched junction nucleotides: 4. As DNA, the CDR3 is TGTGCCAGCAGCTCGAGACTAGCGGGAGGTAATGAGCAGTTCTTC. Translation gives CASSSRLAGGNEQFF.

The chain couples TRBV28 to TRBJ1-5; D gene uncertain. Trimming left V 7 bases short and J 2 bases short, with 21 bases between. Germline CDR1 and CDR2: MDHEN and SYDVKM. This CDR3 region has 17 residues. The DNA of the CDR3 is TGTGCCAGCACCATACTTCCGTACGGTACGGGCAATCAGCCCCAGCATTTT. It encodes CASTILPYGTGNQPQHF.

The rearrangement links TRBV4-1 to TRBJ2-3, with TRBD2 identical over 10 bases. Trimming took 0 bases from V and 6 from J; bases not matched to a gene: 9. CDR1 and CDR2 (germline): MGHRA, YSYEKL. CDR3 length: 17 residues. For the CDR3, the DNA is TGCGCCAGCAGCCAAGAGAGAGCTAGCGGGAGACCGGATACGCAGTATTTT. Translated: CASSQERASGRPDTQYF.

The chain combines TRBV30 with TRBJ1-2, with 7 nucleotides matching TRBD1. V trimming: 3 bases; J trimming: 5 bases; junction bases outside the gene matches: 9. Germline V gene lookup returns CDR1 GTSNPN and CDR2 SVGIG (reference sequence). This CDR3 comprises 14 residues. The CDR3 bases are TGTGCCTGGAGAGAACGACAGGGCCGGTATGGCTACACCTTC. Protein: CAWRERQGRYGYTF.

The J gene is TRBJ2-3, the V gene TRBV11-1; 12 bases fit TRBD2. Looked up from germline, CDR1 is SGHAT and CDR2 is FQDESV (reference sequence). With 4 bases clipped from V and 0 bases from J, the junction kept 2 bases outside the gene matches. This CDR3 is built from 16 residues. The CDR3 DNA sequence: TGTGCCAGCAGCTGGGGGACTAGCGGGAGCACAGATACGCAGTATTTT. Residues: CASSWGTSGSTDTQYF.

The J gene is TRBJ2-1, the V gene TRBV19; 10 bases agree with TRBD1. Per the germline V gene, CDR1 is LNHDA and CDR2 is SQIVND (reference sequence). The CDR3 has 15 amino acids. With V trimmed by 1 base and J by 5 bases, 2 bases remained unmatched. CDR3: CASSIGQGADNEQFF. CDR3 DNA: TGTGCCAGTAGTATAGGACAGGGGGCTGACAATGAGCAGTTCTTC.

This chain connects TRBV6-6 to TRBJ1-1, with D maybe TRBD1 (6 bases). The CDR3 sequence is 18 residues long. From germline, CDR1 is MNHNY and CDR2 SVGAGI (reference sequence). V was pared by 5 bases and J by 0 bases, with 22 bases between. The CDR3 spells CASSPAMTGSGVNTEAFF. For the CDR3, the DNA is TGTGCCAGCAGTCCTGCAATGACAGGTTCGGGGGTGAACACTGAAGCTTTCTTT.

In this sample, this clone turned up once. The CDR3 sequence is CASSAGNYGYTF. The CDR3 region has the DNA TGTGCCAGCAGCGCGGGGAACTATGGCTACACCTTC. The chain joins TRBV3-1 (or the pseudogene TRBV3-2) to TRBJ1-2; no clear D gene. CDR1 LGHDT and CDR2 YNNKEL come from the germline V gene (reference sequence). V dropped 5 bases and J dropped 2 bases, with 6 bases sitting between them. CDR3 length: 12 residues.

This chain uses TRBV19 with TRBJ2-2; 10 bases agree with TRBD2. V lost 4 bases and J lost 5; bases outside the gene matches: 4. Germline CDR1 is LNHDA and CDR2 is SQIVND (reference sequence). The CDR3 spans 15 residues. The CDR3: CASSRASGRTGELFF. CDR3 DNA: TGTGCCAGTAGTAGGGCTAGCGGGAGAACCGGGGAGCTGTTTTTT.

The chain recombines TRBV4-1 with TRBJ1-5; TRBD1 matches 11 bases. V trimming: 3 bases; J trimming: 6 bases; junction bases outside the gene matches: 4. Germline V gene sequence: CDR1 MGHRA, CDR2 YSYEKL. The CDR3 runs 15 residues. Here the CDR3 DNA reads TGCGCCAGCAGCCACGGACAGGGGGCTCGTCAGCCCCAGCATTTT. Encoded protein: CASSHGQGARQPQHF.

V is TRBV10-3 and J is TRBJ2-5; D remains unclear. CDR1 is ENHRY and CDR2 is SYGVKD in the germline V gene. Trimming cost V 0 bases and J 0 bases, with 5 bases left between them. This CDR3 contains 14 residues. CDR3 sequence: CAISESTDQETQYF. The CDR3 bases are TGTGCCATCAGTGAGTCTACCGACCAAGAGACCCAGTACTTC.

The chain links TRBV3-1 (or the pseudogene TRBV3-2) to TRBJ1-1; D uncertain. The germline V gene has CDR1 LGHDT and CDR2 YNNKEL (reference sequence). V was cut by 4 bases and J by 2 bases, with 8 bases left in between. The CDR3 has 13 residues. In DNA form, the CDR3 reads TGTGCCAGCAGCCCTTCTGACAACACTGAAGCTTTCTTT. Its translation: CASSPSDNTEAFF.

CDR3 bases: TGTGCCAGCAGCCAAGAGCAGGGGGGTTATGGCTACACCTTC. Translation: CASSQEQGGYGYTF. The chain couples TRBV3-1 (or the pseudogene TRBV3-2) to TRBJ1-2, with 7 positions matching TRBD1. V lost 0 bases and J lost 5; bases outside the gene matches: 3. Germline V gene sequence: CDR1 LGHDT, CDR2 YNNKEL (reference sequence). The CDR3 extends over 14 amino acids.

The chain has TRBV5-8 and TRBJ1-4, with TRBD1 as a possible D gene (6 bases). Germline assignment: CDR1 SGHTS and CDR2 YDEGEE. V lost 4 bases and J lost 7, with 17 bases in between. This CDR3 has 15 amino acids. CDR3 amino acids: CASSRGSGEGEKLFF. CDR3 nucleotides: TGTGCCAGCAGCCGGGGGTCAGGGGAAGGTGAAAAACTGTTTTTT.

This chain links TRBV9 with TRBJ2-1; 10 bases align to TRBD2. Trimming cost V 0 bases and J 5 bases; bases outside gene matches: 8. The CDR3 covers 17 residues. CDR1 is SGDLS and CDR2 is YYNGEE in the germline V gene. CDR3 protein: CASSVGASGSPHNEQFF. The CDR3 bases are TGTGCCAGCAGCGTAGGAGCTAGCGGGAGCCCCCACAATGAGCAGTTCTTC.

The chain couples TRBV18 to TRBJ1-1; no clear D. Germline CDR1 reads KGHSH; CDR2 reads LQKENI. The CDR3 loop spans 15 amino acids. Trimming removed 2 bases at V and 5 bases at J, with 15 bases between. CDR3 nucleotide sequence: TGTGCCAGCTCACCAGAGTTGGGTGGGTGGACTGAAGCTTTCTTT. This encodes CASSPELGGWTEAFF.

The chain joins TRBV18 to TRBJ2-3, with D perhaps TRBD2 (5 bases). This CDR3 spans 13 amino acids. Between the trimmed V and J ends, which lost 4 bases and 2 bases, there was a span of 7 bases. CDR1 KGHSH and CDR2 LQKENI come from the germline V gene. CDR3 in amino acids: CASSRTYTDTQYF. The CDR3 DNA reads as TGTGCCAGCTCACGGACTTACACAGATACGCAGTATTTT.

The CDR3 nucleotides are TGTGCCAGCAGCCCCCACTGGGGCTCGGGGCTGGGTGAGCAGTTCTTC. Translated, it gives CASSPHWGSGLGEQFF. The V call is TRBV9, the J call TRBJ2-1; D might be TRBD1 or TRBD2, each matching 5 bases. Germline V gene data show CDR1 as SGDLS and CDR2 as YYNGEE. The V and J ends lost 4 bases and 9 bases respectively, with 23 bases between them. The CDR3 totals 16 residues.

This chain joins TRBV27 and TRBJ2-2; D is unclear. V gave up 4 bases and J gave up 2 bases, with 2 bases separating them. The germline V gene encodes CDR1 MNHEY and CDR2 SMNVEV (reference sequence). CDR3 length: 12 residues. CDR3 loop: CASSSNTGELFF. The DNA of the CDR3 is TGTGCCAGCAGTTCCAACACCGGGGAGCTGTTTTTT.

The chain couples TRBV18 to TRBJ2-1; 11 nucleotides agree with TRBD1. Germline values: CDR1 KGHSH, CDR2 LQKENI. This CDR3 is built from 15 residues. V shed 5 bases, J shed 5 bases, and the junction held 5 bases outside the gene matches. The CDR3, as DNA: TGTGCCAGCTCAACAGGGACAGGGGGTAACAATGAGCAGTTCTTC. Its translation is CASSTGTGGNNEQFF.

V usage is TRBV14 and J usage is TRBJ2-7; tentative D call: TRBD1 (6 bases). V was shortened by 0 bases and J by 2 bases, with 11 bases between the two germline ends. The CDR3 has 15 amino acids. Germline values: CDR1 SGHDN, CDR2 FVKESK. CDR3 in amino acids: CASSQDGDRPYEQYF. The CDR3, as DNA: TGTGCCAGCAGCCAAGATGGCGACAGGCCCTACGAGCAGTACTTC.

This chain joins TRBV28 and TRBJ1-2, with D tentatively TRBD1 (6 bases). Trimming left V 3 bases short and J 5 bases short, with 10 bases between. The CDR3 is made up of 13 amino acids. The germline gives CDR1 MDHEN, CDR2 SYDVKM. The CDR3 loop reads CASSFRGLYGYTF. The CDR3 coding sequence is TGTGCCAGCAGTTTCCGGGGGCTTTATGGCTACACCTTC.

On this clone itself: Other DNA sequences in the same sample also yield this CDR3. The chain couples TRBV20-1 to TRBJ2-7, with D hard to call. Germline CDR1 and CDR2: DFQATT and SNEGSKA (reference sequence). This CDR3 spans 11 amino acids. V was clipped by 2 bases and J by 5 bases, with 7 bases between them. CDR3 region: CSARSGHEQYF. DNA of the CDR3: TGCAGTGCTAGAAGTGGTCACGAGCAGTACTTC.

The chain recombines TRBV18 with TRBJ1-4, with 7 nucleotides matching TRBD1. J lost 2 bases, V lost 5 bases, and 2 bases had no gene match. In germline, CDR1 is KGHSH, CDR2 LQKENI. This CDR3 has 14 residues. The CDR3 DNA reads TGTGCCAGCTCAGACAGGGACACTAATGAAAAACTGTTTTTT. It encodes CASSDRDTNEKLFF.

The V gene is TRBV7-9, the J gene TRBJ2-3; 9 nucleotides agree with TRBD2. The CDR3 consists of 16 residues. The J segment lost 6 bases and the V segment lost 2 bases, leaving 9 bases of the junction unmatched. Germline CDR1 reads SEHNR; CDR2 reads FQNEAQ (reference sequence). As DNA, the CDR3 is TGTGCCAGCAGCTTACGCAGACTAGCGGAGAGGGATACGCAGTATTTT. As protein: CASSLRRLAERDTQYF.

V and J are TRBV12-5 and TRBJ2-1, with 8 bases that match TRBD2. The V and J ends lost 7 bases and 2 bases, in that order; junction bases with no gene match: 10. The length of the CDR3 is 16 residues. Germline assignment: CDR1 LGHNT and CDR2 FRNRAP. The CDR3 is CASALGREGPYNEQFF. CDR3 bases: TGTGCTAGTGCCCTGGGCCGGGAGGGCCCCTACAATGAGCAGTTCTTC.

Remarks on this clone: A junction boundary mismatches the germline segment, possibly from a read error. J is TRBJ1-5 and V is TRBV2, with TRBD1 identical over 7 bases. The germline gives CDR1 SNHLY, CDR2 FYNNEI. The CDR3 extends over 13 amino acids. The DNA for the CDR3 is TGTGCCAGCAGTGAAGTACGCGACAGGGAGCCGAATTTT. Amino acids: CASSEVRDREPNF.

The chain uses TRBV24-1 and TRBJ2-3; a possible D gene is TRBD1 (5 bases). The V and J ends lost 5 bases and 1 base respectively, with 9 bases between them. Germline CDR1 reads KGHDR; CDR2 reads SFDVKD. The length of the CDR3 is 14 residues. The CDR3 DNA follows: TGTGCCACCAGTGTGACAGATCGCACAGATACGCAGTATTTT. The encoded protein is CATSVTDRTDTQYF.